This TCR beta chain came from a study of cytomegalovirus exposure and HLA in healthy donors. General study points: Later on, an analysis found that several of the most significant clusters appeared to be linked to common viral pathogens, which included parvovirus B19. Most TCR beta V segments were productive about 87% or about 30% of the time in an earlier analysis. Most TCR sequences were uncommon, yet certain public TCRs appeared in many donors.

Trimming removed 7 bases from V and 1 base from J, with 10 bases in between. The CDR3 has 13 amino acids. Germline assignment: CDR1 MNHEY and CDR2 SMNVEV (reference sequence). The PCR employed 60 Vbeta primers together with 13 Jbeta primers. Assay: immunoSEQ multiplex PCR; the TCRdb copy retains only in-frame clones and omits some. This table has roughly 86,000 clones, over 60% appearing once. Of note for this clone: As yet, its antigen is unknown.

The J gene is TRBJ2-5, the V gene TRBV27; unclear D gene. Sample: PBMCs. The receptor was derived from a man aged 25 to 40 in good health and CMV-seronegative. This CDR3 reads CASKRDTQETQYF. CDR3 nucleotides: TGTGCCAGCAAGAGAGACACCCAAGAGACCCAGTACTTC.